Sequencing of this T cell receptor beta chain was carried out in a study of CD8 T cells in Susac syndrome. TCR beta sequencing was performed on blood CD8+ and CD4+ T cells. Controls comprised healthy donors matched for age and sex. Random hexamers were used to reverse transcribe the RNA input (about 0.5 to 1 ug). TCRdb fed the immunoSEQ multiplex PCR reads into MiXCR, producing one record per CDR3 protein. The data hold tens of thousands of distinct CDR3 sequences, with 80% to 95% observed a single time. The sequencing input was CD8+ T cells from PBMCs. The clonotype was recovered from a human donor in good health.

CDR3 sequence (DNA): TGCGCCAGCAGCTGGTCCGGGACAAACAATGAGCAGTTCTTC. This translates into CASSWSGTNNEQFF. This rearrangement joins TRBV5-1 to TRBJ2-1; a weak D match, TRBD1 (6 bases). Looked up from germline, CDR1 is SGHRS and CDR2 is YFSETQ. V lost 3 bases, J lost 5 bases, and 12 bases lay in between. CDR3 length: 14 residues.